The clone carrying this T cell receptor (beta chain) is a singleton in its sample. What it binds is not known. TCR beta was sequenced from blood CD8+ and CD4+ T cells. The sample comes from a study of CD8 T cells in Susac syndrome. The CDR3 covers 15 residues. V lost 3 bases to trimming and J lost 0 bases, with 11 bases between them. Germline values: CDR1 SEHNR, CDR2 FQNEAQ (reference sequence). Study-wide results and caveats: The number of individuals included in the study's TCR sequencing and HLA analysis was acknowledged as relatively small.

RNA, at about 0.45 to 1 ug, was reverse transcribed with random hexamers. By means of immunoSEQ multiplex PCR, TCR beta CDR3 spanning 54 Vbeta and 13 Jbeta underwent amplification. TCRdb passed the immunoSEQ multiplex PCR reads through MiXCR, listing each CDR3 protein once. The repertoire holds roughly 67,000 distinct CDR3 sequences, with about 95% as singletons. The V and J genes are TRBV7-9 and TRBJ1-2; possible D gene TRBD1, 6 bases. This clonotype originated in a human donor with multiple sclerosis. What was sequenced was CD8+ T cells from PBMCs. The DNA for the CDR3 is TGTGCCAGCAGCTTCGCACAGGGAACTAACTATGGCTACACCTTC. It translates to CASSFAQGTNYGYTF.